Listed here are 29 T cell receptor beta chains from one sample, sequenced in a study of OX40 agonist ivuxolimab in advanced cancers. TCRdb's copy holds only in-frame clones and misses some; the assay was immunoSEQ multiplex PCR. The table includes about 70,000 clones, around four fifths detected once. Specimen: CD4+ or CD8+ T cells sorted from blood, collected in a trial of the OX40 agonist ivuxolimab. The receptors stem from an adult with an advanced solid tumor such as melanoma, head and neck, liver or kidney cancer.

This clone has more than one count but fewer than ten. The chain couples TRBV6-1 to TRBJ2-4, with D hard to call. This CDR3 has 14 residues. CDR1 and CDR2 from the germline V gene are MNHNS and SASEGT. V gave up 6 bases and J gave up 1 base, with 10 bases separating them. CDR3 DNA: TGTGCCAGCAGCCTCGGGTGGGCCAAAAACATTCAGTACTTC. Encoded protein: CASSLGWAKNIQYF.

This chain uses TRBV20-1 with TRBJ2-3; D is uncertain. The CDR3 covers 11 residues. Trimming removed 3 bases from V and 0 bases from J, with 1 base in between. Germline V gene lookup returns CDR1 DFQATT and CDR2 SNEGSKA (reference sequence). This CDR3 is CSASSTDTQYF. As DNA, the CDR3 is TGCAGTGCTAGCAGCACAGATACGCAGTATTTT.

In its sample, this clone was seen once. In nucleotides, the CDR3 is TGTGCTAGTGGTTTGTCAGCTAGCACAGATACGCAGTATTTT. Its protein product is CASGLSASTDTQYF. The chain recombines TRBV12-5 with TRBJ2-3; no reliable D call. This CDR3 contains 14 residues. CDR1 and CDR2 (germline): LGHNT, FRNRAP. V shed 2 bases and J shed 0 bases, with 6 bases lying between them.

V and J are TRBV2 and TRBJ2-5, with D perhaps TRBD1 (7 bases). The DNA end favors TRBJ2-7, so the J call may be wrong. CDR1 SNHLY and CDR2 FYNNEI come from the germline V gene. CDR3 size: 12 residues. In nucleotides, the CDR3 is TGTGCCGGAGGGGGCCTTCGTCACGAGCAGTACTTC. It is translated as CAGGGLRHEQYF.

As DNA, the CDR3 is TGTGCCAGCAGCTTCTCCAGGGGCAAAGGGAATGAAAAACTGTTTTTT. It translates to CASSFSRGKGNEKLFF. The chain combines TRBV5-5 with TRBJ1-4; possible D gene TRBD1, 6 bases. V lost 2 bases to trimming and J lost 5 bases, with 16 bases between them. There are 16 residues in the CDR3. Germline V gene lookup returns CDR1 SGHKS and CDR2 YYEKEE (reference sequence).

The gene calls are TRBV6-6 and TRBJ2-7, with D maybe TRBD2 (6 bases). The CDR3 contains 15 residues. The V gene lost 6 bases and the J gene lost 3 bases, with 18 bases spanning the gap. Per the germline V gene, CDR1 is MNHNY and CDR2 is SVGAGI (reference sequence). CDR3: CASSQVGEVSYEQYF. The CDR3 nucleotides are TGTGCCAGCAGCCAGGTAGGGGAGGTAAGCTACGAGCAGTACTTC.

This chain joins TRBV29-1 and TRBJ2-2; D is undetermined. Trimming removed 4 bases at V and 6 bases at J, with 9 bases between. This CDR3 has 12 amino acids. In germline, CDR1 is SQVTM, CDR2 ANQGSEA. This CDR3 is CSVVLAAGELFF. The DNA of the CDR3 is TGCAGCGTTGTATTGGCGGCCGGGGAGCTGTTTTTT.

The V and J genes are TRBV10-3 and TRBJ2-7; TRBD2 is a possible D gene (5 bases). CDR1 and CDR2 (germline): ENHRY, SYGVKD. This CDR3 is built from 13 residues. Trimming stripped 3 bases from V and 7 bases from J, with 13 bases between. The CDR3 bases are TGTGCCATCAGTGACGGATTAACGGGGGAGCAGTACTTC. It codes for CAISDGLTGEQYF.

The rearrangement joins TRBV5-1 to TRBJ2-1, with D possibly matching TRBD1 (6 bases). CDR3 length: 13 residues. Trimming left V 7 bases short and J 10 bases short, with 18 bases between. CDR1 is SGHRS, CDR2 YFSETQ, per germline. In DNA form, the CDR3 reads TGCGCCAGCGGGACCCTACAGGGCTACGAGCAGTTCTTC. It is translated as CASGTLQGYEQFF.

This clone was picked up a small number of times. V gene TRBV10-3 combines with J gene TRBJ2-1; D unresolved. The CDR3 extends over 13 amino acids. CDR1 and CDR2 (germline): ENHRY, SYGVKD. Trimming left V 2 bases short and J 5 bases short, with 7 bases between. CDR3 protein: CAISETPDNEQFF. In DNA, the CDR3 is TGTGCCATCAGTGAGACCCCGGACAATGAGCAGTTCTTC.

This clone was observed a few times. This sequence joins TRBV6-5 and TRBJ2-7, with D perhaps TRBD1 (6 bases). Between the trimmed V and J ends, which lost 4 bases and 6 bases, there was a span of 13 bases. Germline CDR1 is MNHEY and CDR2 is SVGAGI. This CDR3 has 13 residues. This CDR3 reads CASSFNRVGEQYF. The CDR3 DNA sequence: TGTGCCAGCAGTTTCAACAGGGTTGGCGAGCAGTACTTC.

This clone appeared a single time. V usage is TRBV7-3 and J usage is TRBJ2-1; weak D call: TRBD1 (6 bases). V dropped 2 bases and J dropped 10 bases, with 12 bases sitting between them. Germline V CDR1 and CDR2: SGHTA, FQGTGA. This CDR3 is built from 13 residues. In DNA, the CDR3 is TGTGCCAGCAGCTTACCAGGGGAGCGGGAGCAGTTCTTC. Protein product: CASSLPGEREQFF.

The rearrangement links TRBV2 to TRBJ2-5, with D possibly matching TRBD1 (5 bases). Germline CDR1 and CDR2: SNHLY and FYNNEI. The CDR3 totals 17 residues. Trimming cost V 1 base and J 7 bases, with 22 bases left between them. CDR3 sequence: CASSEGGPMTKQGTQYF. CDR3 DNA sequence: TGTGCCAGCAGTGAAGGGGGCCCAATGACCAAGCAGGGGACCCAGTACTTC.

V is TRBV19 and J is TRBJ1-2, with D unresolved. Germline CDR1 reads LNHDA; CDR2 reads SQIVND (reference sequence). This CDR3 is built from 14 residues. Trimming pared 7 bases from V and 2 bases from J, leaving 14 bases between. This CDR3 is CASKSAVLNYGYTF. The CDR3 DNA reads as TGTGCCAGTAAGAGTGCCGTCCTCAACTATGGCTACACCTTC.

The chain couples TRBV12-5 to TRBJ1-1, with TRBD1 identical over 8 bases. The CDR3 spans 16 residues. Losses at the gene ends were 1 base for V and 1 base for J; bases not matched to a gene: 5. The germline gives CDR1 LGHNT, CDR2 FRNRAP. The CDR3 sequence is CASGLGGQAKNTEAFF. DNA for the CDR3: TGTGCTAGTGGTTTGGGGGGACAGGCAAAGAACACTGAAGCTTTCTTT.

This clone was counted once. The chain links TRBV19 to TRBJ2-1; 8 bases fit TRBD2. CDR1 is LNHDA, CDR2 SQIVND, per germline (reference sequence). The CDR3 sequence is 15 residues long. V dropped 10 bases and J dropped 0; count of bases not matched to a gene: 8. CDR3 protein: CATGGGRFSYNEQFF. The CDR3 DNA reads TGTGCCACCGGGGGGGGGCGATTCTCCTACAATGAGCAGTTCTTC.

V and J are TRBV27 and TRBJ2-3; D remains unclear. This CDR3 has 15 residues. Between the trimmed V and J ends, which lost 7 bases and 1 base, there was a span of 15 bases. CDR1 MNHEY and CDR2 SMNVEV come from the germline V gene (reference sequence). CDR3 residues: CASMNRLFGTDTQYF. The CDR3 DNA sequence: TGTGCCAGCATGAATCGGTTGTTTGGCACAGATACGCAGTATTTT.

The chain has TRBV7-7 and TRBJ2-7; D call uncertain. Germline V gene data show CDR1 as SSHAT and CDR2 as FNYEAQ (reference sequence). CDR3 length equals 13 residues. The V end lost 1 base, the J end lost 4 bases, and 8 bases lay between the germline ends. The CDR3 protein is CASSLGRPYEQYF. CDR3 nucleotides: TGTGCCAGCAGCTTAGGCCGCCCTTACGAGCAGTACTTC.

The rearrangement uses TRBV5-6 and TRBJ1-2, with D perhaps matching TRBD1 (5 bases). This CDR3 is built from 17 residues. Germline CDR1 is SGHDT and CDR2 is YYEEEE. The V end was cut by 0 bases, the J end by 0 bases, with 15 bases between. The CDR3 here is CASSLGGLTSSNYGYTF. As DNA, the CDR3 is TGTGCCAGCAGCTTGGGGGGCCTTACATCTTCTAACTATGGCTACACCTTC.

The rearrangement links TRBV2 to TRBJ2-7; the D gene could be TRBD1 or TRBD2 (5 bases each). The germline gives CDR1 SNHLY, CDR2 FYNNEI. CDR3 length equals 14 residues. The germline V and J ends were trimmed by 7 bases and 0 bases, with 13 bases remaining between them. The CDR3 DNA sequence: TGTGCCAGCACGGGGCGCCTAGCCTCCTACGAGCAGTACTTC. Amino acid sequence: CASTGRLASYEQYF.

The chain carries TRBV10-1 and TRBJ2-4, with a weak D call TRBD1 (6 bases). This CDR3 has 12 amino acids. Germline V gene sequence: CDR1 WNHNN, CDR2 SYGVQD (reference sequence). Deletions cut 6 bases from V and 7 bases from J, with 10 bases between. The CDR3 spells CASSNRENIQYF. The CDR3 nucleotides are TGCGCCAGCAGCAACAGGGAGAACATTCAGTACTTC.

The chain has TRBV5-6 and TRBJ1-5; TRBD1 matches 9 bases. CDR1 is SGHDT and CDR2 is YYEEEE in the germline V gene. Losses at the gene ends were 1 base for V and 5 bases for J; bases not matched to a gene: 1. The CDR3 totals 14 residues. The CDR3 DNA is TGTGCCAGCAGCTTGACAGGGGGCCATCAGCCCCAGCATTTT. Translation gives CASSLTGGHQPQHF.

This clone is judged medium-sized. The rearrangement links TRBV4-3 to TRBJ2-3, with 7 bases that match TRBD1. The V and J ends lost 4 bases and 1 base, in that order; junction bases with no gene match: 2. The length of the CDR3 is 14 residues. Germline assignment: CDR1 LGHNA and CDR2 YSLEER. This CDR3 reads CASSLGTGTDTQYF. CDR3 nucleotides: TGCGCCAGCAGCCTTGGGACAGGCACAGATACGCAGTATTTT.

This clone has a single count. The chain has TRBV7-2 and TRBJ2-5, with D unresolved. From germline, CDR1 is SGHTA and CDR2 FQGNSA. The CDR3 is 11 residues long. Trimming removed 5 bases from V and 5 bases from J, with 6 bases in between. CDR3 sequence reads: CASSLVETQYF. As DNA, the CDR3 is TGTGCCAGCAGCCTAGTCGAGACCCAGTACTTC.

V usage is TRBV11-2 and J usage is TRBJ1-2; TRBD1 matches 7 bases. Per germline, CDR1 SGHAT and CDR2 FQNNGV. The CDR3 spans 13 residues. V trimming: 7 bases; J trimming: 7 bases; junction bases outside the gene matches: 9. CDR3 residues: CASNYDRAGGYTF. DNA of the CDR3: TGTGCCAGCAACTACGACAGGGCTGGTGGCTACACCTTC.

The chain combines TRBV7-2 with TRBJ2-3, with TRBD2 matching over 10 bases. The CDR3 consists of 15 residues. CDR1 SGHTA and CDR2 FQGNSA come from the germline V gene. V dropped 7 bases and J dropped 2; count of bases not matched to a gene: 6. CDR3 protein: CASTLAGAFTDTQYF. In DNA, the CDR3 is TGTGCCAGCACCCTAGCGGGGGCCTTCACAGATACGCAGTATTTT.

This chain joins TRBV13 and TRBJ2-1, with D possibly TRBD1 on 6 matching bases. This CDR3 comprises 12 residues. CDR1 is PRHDT, CDR2 FYEKMQ, per germline (reference sequence). Trimming removed 5 bases from V and 9 bases from J, with 11 bases in between. CDR3 DNA sequence: TGTGCCAGCAGCAATAGCAGGGGTGAGCAGTTCTTC. Protein: CASSNSRGEQFF. The full variable domain, in which reference TRBV13 and TRBJ2-1 provide the parts outside the CDR3, is AAGVIQSPRHLIKEKRETATLKCYPIPRHDTVYWYQQGPGQDPQFLISFYEKMQSDKGSIPDRFSAQQFSDYHSELNMSSLELGDSALYFCASSNSRGEQFFGPGTRLTVL.

The count of this clone is one. The chain couples TRBV5-6 to TRBJ2-3; 9 bases fit TRBD2. Germline assignment: CDR1 SGHDT and CDR2 YYEEEE. Unmatched junction bases numbered 15, after V lost 2 bases and J lost 5 bases. The CDR3 consists of 18 residues. CDR3 protein: CASSLISRASGDQDTQYF. The CDR3 bases are TGTGCCAGCAGCTTAATTTCGCGGGCTAGCGGGGACCAAGATACGCAGTATTTT.

This clone was counted between two and nine times. The CDR3 region is CASSYSGWDRPQHF. The CDR3, as DNA: TGTGCCAGCAGTTACTCGGGGTGGGATCGGCCCCAGCATTTT. This chain uses TRBV6-5 with TRBJ1-5; D not resolved. From germline, CDR1 is MNHEY and CDR2 SVGAGI. V was clipped by 0 bases and J by 9 bases, with 12 bases between them. This CDR3 has 14 amino acids.